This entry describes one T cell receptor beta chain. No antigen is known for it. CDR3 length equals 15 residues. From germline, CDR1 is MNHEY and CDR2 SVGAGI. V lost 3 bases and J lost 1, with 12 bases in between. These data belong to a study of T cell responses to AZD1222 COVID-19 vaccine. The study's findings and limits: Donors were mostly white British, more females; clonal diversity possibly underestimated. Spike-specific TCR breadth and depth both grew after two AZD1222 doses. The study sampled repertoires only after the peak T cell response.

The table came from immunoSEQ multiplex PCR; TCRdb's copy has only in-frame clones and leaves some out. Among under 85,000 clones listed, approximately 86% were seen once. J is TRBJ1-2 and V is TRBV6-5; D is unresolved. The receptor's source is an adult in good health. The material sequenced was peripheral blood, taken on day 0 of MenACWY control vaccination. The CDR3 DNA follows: TGTGCCAGCAGTTATTCGCGGACCGATAACTATGGCTACACCTTC. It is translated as CASSYSRTDNYGYTF.